The 14 T cell receptor beta chains in this list originate from one sample, sequenced in a study of T-cell reconstitution after alpha-beta-depleted transplantation in children. For TCRbeta, the library was prepared with unique molecular identifiers. TCRdb called the PCR reads again in MiXCR, with one record for every CDR3 protein. Here the sample spans 450,000 to 600,000 distinct CDR3 sequences, approximately 29% being singletons. The source material was PBMCs from the stem cell graft donor, sampled from the stem cell graft. These receptors were obtained from a human donor who donated a stem cell graft to a child with aplastic anemia.

This chain uses TRBV5-1 with TRBJ2-3, with 12 bases that match TRBD2. The length of the CDR3 is 15 residues. The V gene's germline CDR1 is SGHRS and CDR2 YFSETQ. Unmatched junction bases numbered 8, after V lost 0 bases and J lost 12 bases. As DNA, the CDR3 is TGCGCCAGCAGCTTGGACGGGACTAGCGGGCCCACACAGTATTTT. This translates into CASSLDGTSGPTQYF.

This clonotype came up a few times. The chain couples TRBV30 to TRBJ2-3, with a tentative D call TRBD2 (5 bases). Germline V gives CDR1 GTSNPN, CDR2 SVGIG (reference sequence). The CDR3 is 13 amino acids. V was pared by 2 bases and J by 4 bases, with 10 bases between. CDR3 nucleotide sequence: TGTGCCTGGAGTTCGGGGAATGCAGATACGCAGTATTTT. It encodes CAWSSGNADTQYF.

The chain couples TRBV24-1 to TRBJ1-1; tentative D call: TRBD1 (6 bases). Germline lookup yields CDR1 KGHDR and CDR2 SFDVKD. V was pared by 2 bases and J by 1 base, with 16 bases between. CDR3 size: 17 residues. The CDR3 nucleotides are TGTGCCACCAGTGATTCCCCGGGGGCATCCGGGAACACTGAAGCTTTCTTT. It translates to CATSDSPGASGNTEAFF.

The V call is TRBV10-3, the J call TRBJ2-2; 7 positions match TRBD1. The V gene end was trimmed by 5 bases and the J gene end by 1 base; junction bases not matched to a gene: 10. The CDR3 spans 17 residues. Germline loops: CDR1 ENHRY, CDR2 SYGVKD. The CDR3 loop reads CAISPSFGTENTGELFF. CDR3 coding DNA: TGTGCCATCAGTCCTTCATTCGGGACAGAGAACACCGGGGAGCTGTTTTTT.

J is TRBJ2-2 and V is TRBV4-2; either TRBD1 or TRBD2 may supply D (6 bases each). Germline CDR1 is LGHNA and CDR2 is YNFKEQ. With 1 base removed from V and 9 bases from J, the gap between germline ends came to 12 bases. The CDR3 sequence is 14 residues long. CDR3 sequence reads: CASSQGRGVRELFF. The CDR3, as DNA: TGTGCCAGCAGCCAAGGGAGGGGGGTGAGGGAGCTGTTTTTT.

In its sample, this clonotype was seen a few times. The chain joins TRBV12-3 or TRBV12-4 to TRBJ2-2; tentative D call: TRBD2 (6 bases). CDR3 length: 15 amino acids. V was shortened by 4 bases and J by 4 bases, with 13 bases between the two germline ends. This CDR3 is CASSYTGAVTGELFF. CDR3 sequence (DNA): TGTGCCAGCAGTTATACGGGAGCGGTCACCGGGGAGCTGTTTTTT.

This chain connects TRBV20-1 to TRBJ1-2; D is unclear. The germline V gene encodes CDR1 DFQATT and CDR2 SNEGSKA (reference sequence). The CDR3 totals 14 residues. The germline V and J ends were trimmed by 1 base and 2 bases, with 11 bases remaining between them. CDR3 loop: CSARGSPENYGYTF. The DNA of the CDR3 is TGCAGTGCTAGAGGCAGTCCAGAGAACTATGGCTACACCTTC.

This sequence joins TRBV28 and TRBJ2-3, with 9 bases identical to TRBD2. V trimming: 5 bases; J trimming: 6 bases; junction bases outside the gene matches: 6. Germline CDR1 reads MDHEN; CDR2 reads SYDVKM. The CDR3 has 14 amino acids. The CDR3 spells CASSDGSGRDTQYF. In DNA, the CDR3 is TGTGCCAGCAGTGATGGAAGCGGGAGGGATACGCAGTATTTT.

Many counts were recorded for this clonotype. The rearrangement links TRBV20-1 to TRBJ1-1; D ambiguous. The germline V and J ends were trimmed by 5 bases and 2 bases, with 18 bases remaining between them. The V gene's germline CDR1 is DFQATT and CDR2 SNEGSKA (reference sequence). This CDR3 comprises 15 residues. Here the CDR3 DNA reads TGCAGTGCTGGCAGTAAACAGTCACTTAACACTGAAGCTTTCTTT. The encoded protein is CSAGSKQSLNTEAFF.

A few counts support this clonotype. This chain joins TRBV20-1 and TRBJ1-6; D might be TRBD1 (5 bases). CDR1 DFQATT and CDR2 SNEGSKA come from the germline V gene (reference sequence). The germline V and J ends were trimmed by 2 bases and 3 bases, with 11 bases remaining between them. The CDR3 runs 15 residues. Here the CDR3 DNA reads TGCAGTGCTAGAAACCAGGGCCGCTATAATTCACCCCTCCACTTT. The encoded protein is CSARNQGRYNSPLHF.

In this sample, this clonotype turned up many times. This sequence joins TRBV30 and TRBJ2-7; 10 nucleotides match TRBD1. The CDR3 is 14 residues long. The junction had 7 bases not matched to a gene; V was cut back by 3 bases and J by 5 bases. The germline V gene has CDR1 GTSNPN and CDR2 SVGIG (reference sequence). CDR3 protein: CAWRLPGQGNEQYF. The CDR3 DNA sequence: TGTGCCTGGAGGTTGCCGGGACAGGGGAACGAGCAGTACTTC. Filled out from reference TRBV30 and TRBJ2-7, the complete variable domain reads SQTIHQWPATLVQPVGSPLSLECTVEGTSNPNLYWYRQAAGRGLQLLFYSVGIGQISSEVPQNLSASRPQDRQFILSSKKLLLSDSGFYLCAWRLPGQGNEQYFGPGTRLTVT.

This chain uses TRBV29-1 with TRBJ1-1; D not resolved. Between the trimmed V and J ends, which lost 0 bases and 0 bases, there was a span of 5 bases. Germline V gene sequence: CDR1 SQVTM, CDR2 ANQGSEA. CDR3 size: 13 residues. Here the CDR3 DNA reads TGCAGCGTTGAAGAACACATGAACACTGAAGCTTTCTTT. It is translated as CSVEEHMNTEAFF.

V usage is TRBV9 and J usage is TRBJ2-1; 7 bases align to TRBD1. Trimming took 3 bases from V and 6 from J; bases not matched to a gene: 6. Germline V gene data show CDR1 as SGDLS and CDR2 as YYNGEE. The CDR3 loop spans 14 amino acids. CDR3 nucleotide sequence: TGTGCCAGCAGCGCGACAGGGAAACGCAATGAGCAGTTCTTC. Translated: CASSATGKRNEQFF.

Of note for this clonotype: Just one base apart from a much larger clone, this may be a read error. The V and J genes are TRBV12-3 or TRBV12-4 and TRBJ1-2; no definite D call. This CDR3 has 12 amino acids. The CDR3 nucleotides are TGTGCCAGCCGTTTGTCTAACTATGGCTACACCTTC. Encoded protein: CASRLSNYGYTF.